The 24 T cell receptor beta chains presented below share a single source sample, sequenced in a study of cytomegalovirus exposure and HLA in healthy donors. Assay used: immunoSEQ multiplex PCR; TCRdb lists only in-frame clones, some missing. The table lists around 150,000 clones, roughly 89% of them singletons, with 3.5% to 4.5% in the top ten. The sequencing sample was made of PBMCs. These receptors all come from a man younger than 30 in good health and CMV-seropositive.

This clone was seen just once. The gene calls are TRBV7-9 and TRBJ2-7, with D perhaps matching TRBD2 (5 bases). The V end lost 1 base, the J end lost 2 bases, and 9 bases lay between the germline ends. The length of the CDR3 is 14 residues. The germline CDR1 and CDR2 sequences are SEHNR and FQNEAQ (reference sequence). CDR3 protein: CASSLGLNPYEQYF. As DNA, the CDR3 is TGTGCCAGCAGCTTAGGACTAAATCCCTACGAGCAGTACTTC.

The chain combines TRBV9 with TRBJ2-5; D uncertain. V was cut by 4 bases and J by 5 bases, with 21 bases left in between. The CDR3 covers 16 residues. Germline V CDR1 and CDR2: SGDLS, YYNGEE. The CDR3 nucleotides are TGTGCCAGCAGCCCCCAACCGGAGATTTTCCTGGAGACCCAGTACTTC. Encoded protein: CASSPQPEIFLETQYF.

The V call is TRBV7-8, the J call TRBJ2-3; maybe TRBD2 (5 bases). With 5 bases removed from V and 0 bases from J, the gap between germline ends came to 18 bases. The CDR3 totals 17 residues. CDR1 is SGHVS and CDR2 is FQNEAQ in the germline V gene. In DNA, the CDR3 is TGTGCCAGCAGCCCCCTGGGCGGGTTTACGAGCACAGATACGCAGTATTTT. Its translation: CASSPLGGFTSTDTQYF.

The rearrangement links TRBV15 to TRBJ1-1; weak D call: TRBD1 (5 bases). Trimming removed 1 base from V and 8 bases from J, with 11 bases in between. Germline CDR1 reads LNHNV; CDR2 reads YYDKDF (reference sequence). The CDR3 runs to 13 residues. CDR3 protein: CATSRGGRAEAFF. CDR3 bases: TGTGCCACCAGCAGAGGGGGGAGGGCCGAAGCTTTCTTT.

J is TRBJ2-1 and V is TRBV15; D remains ambiguous. CDR1 and CDR2 (germline): LNHNV, YYDKDF (reference sequence). The V end was cut by 0 bases, the J end by 0 bases, with 15 bases between. CDR3 length: 18 amino acids. CDR3 in amino acids: CATSRDRLRHSSYNEQFF. The DNA for the CDR3 is TGTGCCACCAGCAGAGATCGTCTGCGACATAGCTCCTACAATGAGCAGTTCTTC.

This clone was detected only a few times. The V and J genes are TRBV5-6 and TRBJ1-2, with 7 bases identical to TRBD1. Trimming at V came to 4 bases and at J to 5 bases, leaving 8 bases not matched to a gene. Germline CDR1 reads SGHDT; CDR2 reads YYEEEE. The CDR3 runs 14 residues. The CDR3 bases are TGTGCCAGCAGCGTAAGGACAGGATTATATGGCTACACCTTC. Its translation is CASSVRTGLYGYTF.

This chain uses TRBV27 with TRBJ2-7, with 8 bases that match TRBD2. Per germline, CDR1 MNHEY and CDR2 SMNVEV (reference sequence). The V and J ends lost 5 bases and 2 bases, in that order; junction bases with no gene match: 11. The CDR3 totals 16 residues. CDR3 protein: CASSPLGREATYEQYF. DNA of the CDR3: TGTGCCAGCAGTCCTCTCGGGCGGGAGGCAACCTACGAGCAGTACTTC.

This chain links TRBV15 with TRBJ2-2; D is uncertain. The CDR3 contains 18 residues. Germline V CDR1 and CDR2: LNHNV, YYDKDF (reference sequence). Trimming cost V 1 base and J 1 base, with 16 bases left between them. The CDR3: CATSRGAATPLNTGELFF. Here the CDR3 DNA reads TGTGCCACCAGCAGAGGGGCCGCCACGCCGTTGAACACCGGGGAGCTGTTTTTT. Filled out from reference TRBV15 and TRBJ2-2, the complete variable domain reads DAMVIQNPRYQVTQFGKPVTLSCSQTLNHNVMYWYQQKSSQAPKLLFHYYDKDFNNEADTPDNFQSRRPNTSFCFLDIRSPGLGDTAMYLCATSRGAATPLNTGELFFGEGSRLTVL.

The V call is TRBV7-9, the J call TRBJ2-7; 9 positions match TRBD2. This CDR3 has 16 residues. Germline CDR1 reads SEHNR; CDR2 reads FQNEAQ (reference sequence). The junction had 11 bases not matched to a gene; V was cut back by 5 bases and J by 3 bases. The CDR3 DNA sequence: TGTGCCAGCAGCCCTGAGTGGCGGGAGGGTCTCTACGAGCAGTACTTC. Its protein is CASSPEWREGLYEQYF.

The chain links TRBV6-1 to TRBJ2-3, with D tentatively TRBD2 (7 bases). The CDR3 covers 15 residues. Germline V gene lookup returns CDR1 MNHNS and CDR2 SASEGT. Trimming pared 3 bases from V and 1 base from J, leaving 11 bases between. The CDR3 reads CASSEGAGGTDTQYF. CDR3 DNA: TGTGCCAGCAGTGAGGGGGCGGGGGGCACAGATACGCAGTATTTT.

V gene TRBV2 combines with J gene TRBJ2-3, with D possibly being TRBD1 (6 bases). Between the trimmed V and J ends, which lost 4 bases and 4 bases, there was a span of 18 bases. The CDR3 loop spans 16 amino acids. CDR1 is SNHLY, CDR2 FYNNEI, per germline. In nucleotides, the CDR3 is TGTGCCAGCAGTGGTAGGGACATAAGGGTTGCAGATACGCAGTATTTT. Translation: CASSGRDIRVADTQYF.

This clone was recorded once. The CDR3 DNA is TGCGCCAGCAGCTTGGCCTCTAGCGGGAGTGGGACAGATACGCAGTATTTT. This gives the protein CASSLASSGSGTDTQYF. The rearrangement joins TRBV5-1 to TRBJ2-3, with 10 bases fitting TRBD2. This CDR3 is built from 17 residues. Germline V gene sequence: CDR1 SGHRS, CDR2 YFSETQ. V dropped 0 bases and J dropped 3; count of bases not matched to a gene: 7.

The rearrangement joins TRBV30 to TRBJ2-1; TRBD1 aligns across 7 bases. Trimming at V came to 8 bases and at J to 1 base, leaving 8 bases not matched to a gene. The CDR3 is 14 amino acids. Germline values: CDR1 GTSNPN, CDR2 SVGIG (reference sequence). The DNA for the CDR3 is TGTGCCCGAAGGACAGGTGATTCCTACAATGAGCAGTTCTTC. Amino acids: CARRTGDSYNEQFF. The whole variable domain, remainder taken from reference TRBV30 and TRBJ2-1, is SQTIHQWPATLVQPVGSPLSLECTVEGTSNPNLYWYRQAAGRGLQLLFYSVGIGQISSEVPQNLSASRPQDRQFILSSKKLLLSDSGFYLCARRTGDSYNEQFFGPGTRLTVL.

In regard to this clone: An end of the junction does not agree with germline; a read error may underlie this. The chain joins TRBV30 to TRBJ2-5; TRBD1 is a possible D gene (6 bases). The CDR3 spans 12 residues. Germline assignment: CDR1 GTSNPN and CDR2 SVGIG (reference sequence). CDR3 sequence: CAWSVQGETRYF. The CDR3, as DNA: TGTGCCTGGAGTGTACAGGGAGAGACCCGGTACTTC.

The chain couples TRBV6-1 to TRBJ2-3; 10 bases are shared with TRBD1. Trimming took 3 bases from V and 6 from J; bases not matched to a gene: 9. CDR1 and CDR2 (germline): MNHNS, SASEGT. CDR3 size: 16 residues. In DNA, the CDR3 is TGTGCCAGCAGTGAGGGGGAGGACAGGGGGTCCGATACGCAGTATTTT. It translates to CASSEGEDRGSDTQYF.

The chain is built from TRBV19 and TRBJ1-4; D may be TRBD1 (6 bases). CDR3 length: 16 amino acids. Trimming left V 2 bases short and J 2 bases short, with 12 bases between. Germline assignment: CDR1 LNHDA and CDR2 SQIVND (reference sequence). The CDR3 bases are TGTGCCAGTAGTATAACAGGGATATCGACTAATGAAAAACTGTTTTTT. This gives the protein CASSITGISTNEKLFF.

The chain joins TRBV19 to TRBJ1-2; D uncertain. Germline V gene lookup returns CDR1 LNHDA and CDR2 SQIVND (reference sequence). Trimming stripped 1 base from V and 1 base from J, with 7 bases between. CDR3 length: 14 amino acids. The CDR3 is CASSIGTDNYGYTF. CDR3 coding DNA: TGTGCCAGTAGTATAGGAACAGATAACTATGGCTACACCTTC.

The gene calls are TRBV6-1 and TRBJ1-3; D not resolved. V was shortened by 10 bases and J by 0 bases, with 10 bases between the two germline ends. The CDR3 contains 13 residues. Germline CDR1 MNHNS, CDR2 SASEGT. The chain's CDR3 is CATQTSSGNTIYF. The CDR3 nucleotides are TGTGCCACCCAGACAAGCTCTGGAAACACCATATATTTT.

There are a few counts of this clone. This chain connects TRBV6-5 to TRBJ2-2, with D possibly being TRBD1 (5 bases). The V end lost 2 bases, the J end lost 4 bases, and 11 bases lay between the germline ends. The CDR3 spans 15 residues. The germline V gene encodes CDR1 MNHEY and CDR2 SVGAGI. CDR3 loop: CASSYGAGPTGELFF. In DNA, the CDR3 is TGTGCCAGCAGTTACGGGGCAGGGCCCACCGGGGAGCTGTTTTTT.

V usage is TRBV11-2 and J usage is TRBJ2-1, with D uncertain. Germline V lookup: CDR1 SGHAT, CDR2 FQNNGV. V shed 11 bases and J shed 8 bases, with 25 bases lying between them. The CDR3 totals 15 residues. The CDR3 loop is CASALRVVLVDEQFF. The CDR3 DNA is TGTGCCTCCGCTCTAAGAGTAGTTTTGGTCGATGAGCAGTTCTTC.

V is TRBV4-1 and J is TRBJ1-5, with a tentative D call TRBD1 (5 bases). Deletions cut 0 bases from V and 9 bases from J, with 15 bases between. CDR3 length equals 15 residues. CDR1 MGHRA and CDR2 YSYEKL come from the germline V gene. The CDR3 spells CASSQERTNHRPQHF. The CDR3 nucleotides read TGCGCCAGCAGCCAAGAAAGGACAAATCACCGGCCCCAGCATTTT.

The table lists this clone with a few counts. The J gene is TRBJ2-7, the V gene TRBV7-9, with 10 bases identical to TRBD1. The V gene end was trimmed by 4 bases and the J gene end by 0 bases; junction bases not matched to a gene: 12. Per germline, CDR1 SEHNR and CDR2 FQNEAQ (reference sequence). This CDR3 spans 18 amino acids. DNA for the CDR3: TGTGCCAGCAGCTCGACCCCCGGGACAGGGGTTCCCTCCTACGAGCAGTACTTC. Its protein is CASSSTPGTGVPSYEQYF. Variable domain in full (rest from reference TRBV7-9 and TRBJ2-7): DTGVSQNPRHKITKRGQNVTFRCDPISEHNRLYWYRQTLGQGPEFLTYFQNEAQLEKSRLLSDRFSAERPKGSFSTLEIQRTEQGDSAMYLCASSSTPGTGVPSYEQYFGPGTRLTVT.

This rearrangement joins TRBV5-6 to TRBJ2-1, with D possibly matching TRBD2 (6 bases). The CDR3 runs to 15 residues. Trimming shortened V by 4 bases and J by 5 bases, and 16 bases separated the two germline ends. CDR1 is SGHDT and CDR2 is YYEEEE in the germline V gene. The CDR3 DNA reads TGTGCCAGCAGCCCTCGGGAGTGGGGGAACAATGAGCAGTTCTTC. It is translated as CASSPREWGNNEQFF. Full variable domain (missing parts from reference TRBV5-6 and TRBJ2-1): DAGVTQSPTHLIKTRGQQVTLRCSPKSGHDTVSWYQQALGQGPQFIFQYYEEEERQRGNFPDRFSGHQFPNYSSELNVNALLLGDSALYLCASSPREWGNNEQFFGPGTRLTVL.

In this sample, this clone turned up a few times. The chain has TRBV15 and TRBJ1-5; a weak D match, TRBD1 (5 bases). The V end was cut by 0 bases, the J end by 5 bases, with 11 bases between. The CDR3 totals 15 residues. Germline CDR1 reads LNHNV; CDR2 reads YYDKDF (reference sequence). CDR3 region: CATSRDTGGDQPQHF. DNA for the CDR3: TGTGCCACCAGCAGAGATACGGGGGGAGATCAGCCCCAGCATTTT.